This T cell receptor beta chain originates from a study of blood T cell repertoires in COVID-19. In the study overall: Samples of COVID-19 (acute and convalescent) were obtained from the United States, Italy and Spain.

Under the authors' procedure: Reference gene primer amplification gave nucleated cell count estimates. Libraries were prepared by immunoSEQ multiplex PCR; TCRdb keeps only in-frame clonotypes and omits some of them. That table furnishes V, J and clone size, whereas the DNA furnished D and trimming. The sample holds 200,000 to 250,000 clones, around 86% seen once. There are 16 residues in the CDR3. Germline-derived CDR1 and CDR2 are SGDLS and YYNGEE. Trimming shortened V by 3 bases and J by 2 bases, and 14 bases separated the two germline ends. Sequencing was carried out using peripheral blood. The rearrangement uses TRBV9 and TRBJ2-2; TRBD2 might be the D (6 bases). The receptor comes from a man younger than 40 who had recovered from COVID-19. The CDR3 reads CASSGGGMGNTGELFF. CDR3 sequence (DNA): TGTGCCAGCAGCGGGGGAGGAATGGGCAACACCGGGGAGCTGTTTTTT.